Listed here are 14 T cell receptor beta chains from one sample, sequenced in a study of tissue T cells after allogeneic stem cell transplantation. Profiled with immunoSEQ multiplex PCR; TCRdb holds only in-frame clones, not every one. This sample yields approximately 4,400 clones, of which roughly 50% are seen a single time; 19% belongs to the top ten. Described time point: mouse harvest day 14 after allogeneic transplant. Tail vein injection delivered 10^7 T-cell-depleted bone marrow cells and 10^6 splenic CD5+ T cells. The sequenced sample was lymph node tissue. Receptors were obtained from a female BALB/c mouse given C57BL/6 T cells with graft-versus-host disease after an allogeneic hematopoietic cell transplant.

A word on this clone: Germline and genes here are mouse. The read terminates 1 residue ahead of where the CDR3 ends, so the germline J gene completes it. This chain uses TRBV26 with TRBJ2-5; D unresolved. In germline, CDR1 is KGHPV, CDR2 FQNQEV (reference sequence). With 4 bases removed from V and 2 bases from J, the gap between germline ends came to 7 bases. The CDR3 has 13 residues. The sequenced part of the CDR3 DNA is TGTGCCAGCAGTCGACAAATCCAAGACACCCAGTAC. Protein: CASSRQIQDTQY. The full CDR3 reads CASSRQIQDTQYF.

Worth noting for this clone: The gene symbols are mouse symbols. The read comes to an end 1 residue before the CDR3 does, leaving the germline J gene to fill in the end. V gene TRBV3 combines with J gene TRBJ1-1, with unresolved D. Trimming took 0 bases from V and 1 from J, leaving 3 bases between them. The CDR3 spans 13 residues. Germline-derived CDR1 and CDR2 are SNHLY and FYNGKV (reference sequence). CDR3 in amino acids: CASSLAPNTEVFF. The CDR3 bases that were read are TGTGCCAGCAGCTTAGCACCGAACACAGAAGTCTTC.

A word on this clone: Gene names are the mouse ones. The read ends 1 residue shy of where the CDR3 ends; the end is completed using the germline J gene. The rearrangement links TRBV13-1 to TRBJ2-3, with TRBD1 matching over 7 bases. Germline CDR1 and CDR2: NSHNY and SYGAGN. The CDR3 has 15 residues. Trimming removed 5 bases from V and 0 bases from J; junction bases left unmatched: 6. CDR3 residues: CASRPGQPSAETLYF. CDR3 bases read: TGTGCCAGCAGACCGGGACAGCCTAGTGCAGAAACGCTGTAT.

In regard to this clone: Gene names and germline match the mouse. Read data end 1 residue before the CDR3 end; the end is taken from the germline J gene. The V gene is TRBV26, the J gene TRBJ2-3; D is possibly TRBD1 or TRBD2 (5 bases each). The germline gives CDR1 KGHPV, CDR2 FQNQEV (reference sequence). The CDR3 loop spans 14 amino acids. V was pared by 1 base and J by 0 bases, with 5 bases between. The CDR3 bases that were read are TGTGCCAGCAGTCTGTGGGACAGTGCAGAAACGCTGTAT. Residues: CASSLWDSAETLY. The full CDR3 protein reads CASSLWDSAETLYF.

This clone was counted between two and nine times. Each gene name is a mouse one. The CDR3 is cut off 1 residue early in the read; its end comes from the germline J gene. This sequence joins TRBV3 and TRBJ1-4; tentatively, D is TRBD1 (6 bases). The germline V and J ends were trimmed by 0 bases and 3 bases, with 8 bases remaining between them. From germline, CDR1 is SNHLY and CDR2 FYNGKV (reference sequence). CDR3 length equals 15 residues. Partial CDR3 DNA: TGTGCCAGCAGCTTAGCGGGACACACCAACGAAAGATTATTT. Its translation is CASSLAGHTNERLF. The full-length CDR3 reads as CASSLAGHTNERLFF.

In regard to this clone: Any gene name here is a mouse gene name. The observed sequence ends 1 residue before the CDR3 terminus, with the missing tail filled in from the germline J gene. This specimen includes other DNA sequences encoding the same CDR3. The rearrangement joins TRBV12-2 to TRBJ2-7; the match to TRBD2 covers 11 bases. Germline V lookup: CDR1 SGHLS, CDR2 HYDKME. V gave up 4 bases and J gave up 0 bases; unmatched junction bases: 4. This CDR3 comprises 15 residues. CDR3 in amino acids: CASSRLGGSSYEQYF. The covered CDR3 bases are TGTGCCAGCTCCCGACTGGGGGGGAGCTCCTATGAACAGTAC. Using reference TRBV12-2 and TRBJ2-7 for the parts outside the CDR3, the full variable domain is NSGVVQSPRYIIKGKGERSILKCIPISGHLSVAWYQQTQGQELKFFIQHYDKMERDKGNLPSRFSVQQFDDYHSEMNMSALELEDSAVYFCASSRLGGSSYEQYFGPGTRLTVL.

In regard to this clone: The gene symbols are mouse symbols. CDR3 loop: CASSLQGSETLYF. CDR3 DNA (partial): TGTGCAAGCAGCTTACAGGGTTCAGAAACGCTGTAT. This sequence joins TRBV16 and TRBJ2-3; possibly TRBD1 for D (5 bases). The read halts 1 residue ahead of the CDR3 end, with the missing end drawn from the germline J gene. The V gene lost 2 bases and the J gene lost 4 bases, with 7 bases spanning the gap. This CDR3 region has 13 residues. Germline CDR1 and CDR2: SGHSA and FRNQAP.

As regards this clone: A junction boundary mismatches the germline segment, possibly from a read error. The gene names given are mouse names. Sequencing ends 1 residue short of the CDR3 end; the germline J gene provides the rest. The rearrangement joins TRBV12-2 to TRBJ1-2; D possibly corresponds to TRBD1 (5 bases). Germline CDR1 and CDR2: SGHLS and HYDKME. The CDR3 is made up of 14 amino acids. The DNA read from the CDR3 is TGTGCCACCTCTCTAGCGACAGCAAACTCCGACTACACC. Amino acid sequence: CATSLATANSDYT. The complete CDR3 sequence is CATSLATANSDYTF. Full variable domain (missing parts from reference TRBV12-2 and TRBJ1-2): NSGVVQSPRYIIKGKGERSILKCIPISGHLSVAWYQQTQGQELKFFIQHYDKMERDKGNLPSRFSVQQFDDYHSEMNMSALELEDSAVYFCATSLATANSDYTFGSGTRLLVI.

With regard to this clone: The genes are named according to mouse. The observed sequence ends 1 residue before the CDR3 terminus, with the missing tail filled in from the germline J gene. The J gene is TRBJ2-5, the V gene TRBV19, with D possibly being TRBD1 or TRBD2 (5 bases each). The CDR3 totals 13 residues. Germline assignment: CDR1 FNHDT and CDR2 SITEND (reference sequence). V gave up 2 bases and J gave up 1 base, with 5 bases separating them. CDR3 sequence reads: CASSMGDQDTQYF. CDR3 DNA (partial): TGTGCCAGCAGTATGGGGGACCAAGACACCCAGTAC.

This clone was recorded a few times. Gene names are the mouse ones. The sequenced CDR3 bases are TGTGCCAGCAGCGACCAAGACACCCAGTAC. Its translation: CASSDQDTQY. The complete CDR3 protein is CASSDQDTQYF. The chain is built from TRBV4 and TRBJ2-5; the D is unclear. The read is 1 residue too short to cover the CDR3 end, so that end is filled in from the germline J gene. Trimming left V 5 bases short and J 1 base short, with 1 base between. Germline V CDR1 and CDR2: LGHDT, YNNKQL (reference sequence). The CDR3 consists of 11 residues.

With regard to this clone: Germline and genes: mouse. Read sequence stops 1 residue before the CDR3 end, and the germline J gene provides the missing end. The rearrangement uses TRBV15 and TRBJ2-2; perhaps TRBD1 as D (6 bases). Germline-derived CDR1 and CDR2 are SGHND and FRSKSL. Deletions cut 4 bases from V and 5 bases from J, with 8 bases between. The CDR3 contains 13 residues. CDR3 bases read: TGTGCCAGCAGTTACAGGGAGACCGGGCAGCTCTAC. As protein: CASSYRETGQLY. The entire CDR3 protein is CASSYRETGQLYF.

A remark on this clone: Mouse germline and gene names are used. The read terminates 1 residue ahead of where the CDR3 ends, so the germline J gene completes it. V is TRBV29 and J is TRBJ2-5; 8 bases line up with TRBD1. Germline loops: CDR1 MSHET, CDR2 SYDVDS. The CDR3 consists of 14 residues. Trimming removed 0 bases from V and 5 bases from J; junction bases left unmatched: 1. The CDR3 loop is CASSLSRGRDTQYF. The DNA read from the CDR3 is TGTGCTAGCAGTTTATCCAGGGGGCGAGACACCCAGTAC.

This clone came up a few times. Gene names refer to mouse genes. With the read ending 1 residue before the CDR3 end, the germline J gene is used to fill in that end. The gene calls are TRBV3 and TRBJ2-7; TRBD2 is a possible D gene (6 bases). CDR3 size: 13 residues. Germline-derived CDR1 and CDR2 are SNHLY and FYNGKV (reference sequence). Trimming cost V 3 bases and J 4 bases, with 10 bases left between them. The CDR3 bases that were read are TGTGCCAGCAGCTTCGGGACTCAATATGAACAGTAC. This translates into CASSFGTQYEQY. The CDR3 in full is CASSFGTQYEQYF.

Details on this clone: Mouse names are used for the genes. With the read ending 1 residue before the CDR3 end, the germline J gene is used to fill in that end. The rearrangement links TRBV13-2 to TRBJ2-2, with 10 bases fitting TRBD2. Looked up from germline, CDR1 is NNHNN and CDR2 is SYGAGS (reference sequence). Trimming removed 0 bases from V and 4 bases from J; junction bases left unmatched: 3. This CDR3 region has 16 residues. CDR3 bases read: TGTGCCAGCGGTGATGGACTGGGGGGATCCACCGGGCAGCTCTAC. Its translation is CASGDGLGGSTGQLY. The full-length CDR3 reads as CASGDGLGGSTGQLYF.